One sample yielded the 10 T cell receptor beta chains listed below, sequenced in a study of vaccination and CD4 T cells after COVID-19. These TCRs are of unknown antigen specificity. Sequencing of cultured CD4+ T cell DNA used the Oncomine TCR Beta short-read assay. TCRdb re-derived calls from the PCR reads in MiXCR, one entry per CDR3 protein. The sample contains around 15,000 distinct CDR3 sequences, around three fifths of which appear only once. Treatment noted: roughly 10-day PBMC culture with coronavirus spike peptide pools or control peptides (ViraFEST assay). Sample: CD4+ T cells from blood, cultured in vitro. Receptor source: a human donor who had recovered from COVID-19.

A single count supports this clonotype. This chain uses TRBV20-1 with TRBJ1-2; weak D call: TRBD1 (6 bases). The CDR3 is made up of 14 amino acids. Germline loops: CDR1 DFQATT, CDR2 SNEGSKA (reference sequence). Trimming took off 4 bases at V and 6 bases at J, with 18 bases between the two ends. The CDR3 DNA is TGCAGTGCTACTGGGGGGGGCGTAGGGGATGGCTACACCTTC. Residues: CSATGGGVGDGYTF.

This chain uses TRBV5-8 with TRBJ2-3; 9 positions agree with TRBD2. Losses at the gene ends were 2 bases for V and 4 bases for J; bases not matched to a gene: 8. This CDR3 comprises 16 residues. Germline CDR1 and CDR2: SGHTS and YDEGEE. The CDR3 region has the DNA TGTGCCAGCAGCTTATATAGCGGGAGAGGCCCAGATACGCAGTATTTT. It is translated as CASSLYSGRGPDTQYF.

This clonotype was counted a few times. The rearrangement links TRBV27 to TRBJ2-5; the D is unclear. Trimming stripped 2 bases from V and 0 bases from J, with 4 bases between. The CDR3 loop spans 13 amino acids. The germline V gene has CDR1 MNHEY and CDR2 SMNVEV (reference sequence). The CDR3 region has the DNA TGTGCCAGCAGTTTAGGCTACCAAGAGACCCAGTACTTC. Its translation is CASSLGYQETQYF.

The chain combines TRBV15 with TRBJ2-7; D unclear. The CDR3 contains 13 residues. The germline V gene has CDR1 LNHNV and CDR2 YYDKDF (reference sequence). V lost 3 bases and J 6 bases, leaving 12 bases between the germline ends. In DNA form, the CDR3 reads TGTGCCACCAGCAGGGCCAAATTGGGCGAGCAGTACTTC. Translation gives CATSRAKLGEQYF. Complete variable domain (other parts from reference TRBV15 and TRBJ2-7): DAMVIQNPRYQVTQFGKPVTLSCSQTLNHNVMYWYQQKSSQAPKLLFHYYDKDFNNEADTPDNFQSRRPNTSFCFLDIRSPGLGDTAMYLCATSRAKLGEQYFGPGTRLTVT.

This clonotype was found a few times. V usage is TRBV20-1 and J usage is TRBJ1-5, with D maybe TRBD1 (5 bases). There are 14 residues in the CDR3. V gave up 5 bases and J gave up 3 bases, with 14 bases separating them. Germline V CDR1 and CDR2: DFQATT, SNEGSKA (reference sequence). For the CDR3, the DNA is TGCAGTGCTTTCGGGGGTATATACAATCAGCCCCAGCATTTT. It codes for CSAFGGIYNQPQHF.

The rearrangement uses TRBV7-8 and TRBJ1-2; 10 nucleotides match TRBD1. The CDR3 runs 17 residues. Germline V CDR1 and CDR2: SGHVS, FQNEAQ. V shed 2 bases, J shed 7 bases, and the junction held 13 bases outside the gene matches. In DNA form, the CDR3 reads TGTGCCAGCAGCTTACCTCCGGCGACAGGGGGCGCCTCTGGCTACACCTTC. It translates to CASSLPPATGGASGYTF.

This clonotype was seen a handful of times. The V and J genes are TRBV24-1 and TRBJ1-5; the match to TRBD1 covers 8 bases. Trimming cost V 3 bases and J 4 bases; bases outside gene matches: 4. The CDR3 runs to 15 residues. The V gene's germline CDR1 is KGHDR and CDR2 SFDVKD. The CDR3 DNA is TGTGCCACCAGTGATACCCGGGACAGGAATCAGCCCCAGCATTTT. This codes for CATSDTRDRNQPQHF.

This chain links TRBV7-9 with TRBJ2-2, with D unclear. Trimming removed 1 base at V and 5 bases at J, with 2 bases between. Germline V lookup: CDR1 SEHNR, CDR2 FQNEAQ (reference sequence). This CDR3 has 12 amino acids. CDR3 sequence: CASSLETGELFF. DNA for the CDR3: TGTGCCAGCAGCTTAGAGACCGGGGAGCTGTTTTTT.

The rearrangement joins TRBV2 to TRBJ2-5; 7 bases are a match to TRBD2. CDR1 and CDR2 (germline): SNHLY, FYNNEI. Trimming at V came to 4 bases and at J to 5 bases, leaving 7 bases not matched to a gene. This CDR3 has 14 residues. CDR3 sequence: CASSGRLAWETQYF. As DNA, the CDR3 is TGTGCCAGCAGTGGCAGACTAGCTTGGGAGACCCAGTACTTC.

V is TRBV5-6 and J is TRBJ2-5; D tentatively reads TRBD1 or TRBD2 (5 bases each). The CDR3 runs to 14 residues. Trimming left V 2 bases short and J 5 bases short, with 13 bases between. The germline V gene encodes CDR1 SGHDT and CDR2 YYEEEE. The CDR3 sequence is CASSFRDRGETQYF. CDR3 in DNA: TGTGCCAGCAGCTTCCGGGACCGCGGGGAGACCCAGTACTTC.